The clone carrying this T cell receptor (beta chain) was detected many times. Its antigen is not known. PCR was performed a second time for about 6 to 11 cycles using a sample-barcoded 5' primer and a J-beta primer mix. TCRdb used MiXCR to reprocess the 5' RACE reads, holding one entry per CDR3 protein. The sample lists about 780,000 distinct CDR3 sequences, 35% to 60% seen once, with 15% to 20% in the top ten. With each sample, at least 5 micrograms of total RNA were extracted. The sample belongs to a study of blood T cells in healthy people across ages. Study-level information: About one barcoded beta molecule per two T cells came from capture by template switching. Whole-study results and caveats: Roughly linear age-related decline in beta diversity appeared, significant by age 40. Conclusively comparing naive with antigen-experienced cells was impossible with unsorted PBMCs.

The sequenced material came from blood. This TCR came from a man older than 75 in good health.

The CDR3 DNA reads as TGTGCCAGCAGCGTAGAGGGAGGAAAGGGGGACAGGGGGCGGAATGAGCAGTTCTTC. Its protein product is CASSVEGGKGDRGRNEQFF. The V gene is TRBV9, the J gene TRBJ2-1; 12 nucleotides match TRBD1. Trimming at V came to 0 bases and at J to 7 bases, leaving 14 bases not matched to a gene. The CDR3 length is 19 residues. Germline V gene sequence: CDR1 SGDLS, CDR2 YYNGEE.